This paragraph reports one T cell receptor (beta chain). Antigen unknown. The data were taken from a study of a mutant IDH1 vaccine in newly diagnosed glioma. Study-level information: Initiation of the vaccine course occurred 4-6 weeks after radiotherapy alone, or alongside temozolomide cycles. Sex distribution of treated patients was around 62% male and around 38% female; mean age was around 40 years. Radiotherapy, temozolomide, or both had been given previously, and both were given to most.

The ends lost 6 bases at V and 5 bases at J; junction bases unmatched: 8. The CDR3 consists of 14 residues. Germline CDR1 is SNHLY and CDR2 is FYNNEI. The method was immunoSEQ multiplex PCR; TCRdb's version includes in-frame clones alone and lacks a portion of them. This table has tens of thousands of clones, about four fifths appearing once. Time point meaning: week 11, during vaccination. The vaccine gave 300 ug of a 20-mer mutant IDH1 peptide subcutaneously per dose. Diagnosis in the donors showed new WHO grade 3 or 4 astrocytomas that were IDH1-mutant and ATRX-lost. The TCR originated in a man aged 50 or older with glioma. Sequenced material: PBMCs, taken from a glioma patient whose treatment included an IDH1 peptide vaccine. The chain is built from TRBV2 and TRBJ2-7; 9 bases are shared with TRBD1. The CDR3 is CASRPGTGSDEQYF. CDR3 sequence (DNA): TGTGCCAGCAGACCCGGGACAGGGAGCGACGAGCAGTACTTC.